Listed below are T cell receptor beta chains from one sample, sequenced in a study of cytomegalovirus exposure and HLA in healthy donors. Method: immunoSEQ multiplex PCR; TCRdb's copy keeps in-frame clones and lacks some. Of over 150,000 clones listed, more than 60% were seen once; the top ten hold roughly 1.4%. Source material: PBMCs. These receptor sequences come from a woman aged 25-40 years in good health and CMV-seropositive. Both conserved end residues are part of each CDR3. Fields, in order: D gene, clone size, J gene, V gene, CDR3 protein, CDR3 DNA. D genes are given only for firm matches. Rows may omit the clone size; those that give it use once, few, many or a size class.

NA,NA,TRBJ1-4,TRBV2,CASSEGGAGAEKLFF,TGTGCCAGCAGTGAAGGTGGGGCAGGAGCCGAAAAACTGTTTTTT
TRBD1,NA,TRBJ1-1,TRBV2,CAIPGQGRLDTEAFF,TGTGCCATCCCGGGACAGGGAAGGTTAGACACTGAAGCTTTCTTT
NA,once,TRBJ2-1,TRBV9,CASSVEATFPGEQFF,TGTGCCAGCAGCGTAGAGGCCACATTCCCGGGTGAGCAGTTCTTC
NA,NA,TRBJ2-1,TRBV27,CASSLSAYNEQFF,TGTGCCAGCAGTTTATCTGCGTACAATGAGCAGTTCTTC
TRBD1,NA,TRBJ1-5,TRBV30,CAWGSGTGGGYSNQPQHF,TGTGCCTGGGGATCCGGGACAGGGGGAGGATATAGCAATCAGCCCCAGCATTTT
TRBD1,NA,TRBJ1-2,TRBV6-5,CASSWTGDYGYTF,TGTGCCAGCAGTTGGACAGGGGACTATGGCTACACCTTC
NA,NA,TRBJ2-1,TRBV4-2,CASSQDLGSSYNEQFF,TGTGCCAGCAGCCAAGATCTCGGTAGCTCCTACAATGAGCAGTTCTTC
TRBD2,NA,TRBJ2-7,TRBV5-1,CASRDGRAGEQYF,TGCGCCAGCAGGGACGGGAGGGCCGGCGAGCAGTACTTC
NA,NA,TRBJ2-2,TRBV11-1,CASSFIGANTGELFF,TGTGCCAGCAGCTTCATCGGAGCGAACACCGGGGAGCTGTTTTTT
NA,NA,TRBJ2-7,TRBV6-5,CASRPNQGYYEQYF,TGTGCCAGCAGACCCAATCAGGGGTACTACGAGCAGTACTTC
TRBD1,few,TRBJ1-2,TRBV5-8,CASSLFAQGADGYTF,TGTGCCAGCAGCTTGTTCGCTCAGGGGGCTGATGGCTACACCTTC
TRBD1,NA,TRBJ2-7,TRBV18,CASSAGQGSYEQYF,TGTGCCAGCTCGGCGGGACAGGGGTCCTACGAGCAGTACTTC
NA,NA,TRBJ2-7,TRBV30,CAWSYSPGDEQYF,TGTGCCTGGAGTTACTCCCCGGGGGACGAGCAGTACTTC
NA,NA,TRBJ1-6,TRBV11-2,CASSFSSNSPLHF,TGTGCCAGCAGCTTCTCTTCGAATTCACCCCTCCACTTT
NA,NA,TRBJ1-1,TRBV30,CAWNPEVNTEAFF,TGTGCCTGGAACCCGGAGGTGAACACTGAAGCTTTCTTT
TRBD1,NA,TRBJ1-5,TRBV2,CASSEGHRGFNQPQHF,TGTGCCAGCAGTGAAGGCCACAGGGGGTTCAATCAGCCCCAGCATTTT
NA,NA,TRBJ1-2,TRBV7-2,CASSLDIDYGYTF,TGTGCCAGCAGCTTAGACATCGACTATGGCTACACCTTC
TRBD2,NA,TRBJ2-1,TRBV6-4,CASRTYNRTSGSSYNEQFF,TGTGCCAGCAGGACTTATAACCGGACTAGCGGGAGCTCCTACAATGAGCAGTTCTTC
TRBD2,once,TRBJ2-5,TRBV7-2,CASSFLSGREETQYF,TGTGCCAGCAGCTTCCTTAGCGGGAGAGAAGAGACCCAGTACTTC
TRBD1,few,TRBJ1-1,TRBV28,CASRRTAGGRTEAFF,TGTGCCAGCAGACGAACGGCAGGGGGAAGGACTGAAGCTTTCTTT
NA,few,TRBJ1-2,TRBV4-3,CASSSEPNYGYTF,TGCGCCAGCAGCTCCGAGCCTAACTATGGCTACACCTTC
TRBD1,NA,TRBJ2-7,TRBV11-3,CAKRTGCLDEQYF,TGTGCCAAACGGACAGGCTGCCTGGACGAGCAGTACTTC
NA,NA,TRBJ2-7,TRBV30,CAWRPTQAGSYEQYF,TGTGCCTGGAGGCCCACGCAGGCCGGCTCCTACGAGCAGTACTTC
NA,few,TRBJ2-1,TRBV6-1,CASSESTTRVLSEQFF,TGTGCCAGCAGTGAATCCACTACGCGGGTTCTTAGTGAGCAGTTCTTC
TRBD1,NA,TRBJ2-5,TRBV5-4,CASSLTGGQETQYF,TGTGCCAGCAGCTTGACAGGGGGGCAAGAGACCCAGTACTTC
TRBD1,NA,TRBJ2-1,TRBV9,CASSLLGTGDLNEQFF,TGTGCCAGCTCCCTGCTTGGGACAGGGGATCTCAATGAGCAGTTCTTC
NA,NA,TRBJ2-7,TRBV5-6,CASSLVEIGYEQYF,TGTGCCAGCAGCTTGGTAGAGATTGGCTACGAGCAGTACTTC
NA,NA,TRBJ2-2,TRBV30,CAWSTRQDTGELFF,TGTGCCTGGAGTACGAGACAGGACACCGGGGAGCTGTTTTTT
NA,once,TRBJ1-5,TRBV25-1,CASRRKGGQTNQPQHF,TGTGCCAGCAGGAGGAAAGGCGGACAGACCAATCAGCCCCAGCATTTT
TRBD2,NA,TRBJ2-3,TRBV2,CASIAGGTDTQYF,TGTGCCAGCATCGCGGGAGGCACAGATACGCAGTATTTT
TRBD1,NA,TRBJ1-4,TRBV7-8,CASSTGQGRELFF,TGTGCCAGCAGCACCGGACAGGGACGAGAACTGTTTTTT
NA,once,TRBJ2-7,TRBV6-6,CASSLLGGYEQYF,TGTGCCAGCAGCCTCCTCGGGGGCTACGAGCAGTACTTC
NA,NA,TRBJ2-1,TRBV7-6,CASSFATRDEQFF,TGTGCCAGCAGCTTTGCGACTCGGGATGAGCAGTTCTTC
TRBD2,few,TRBJ2-3,TRBV11-3,CASSPRVAGGQDTQYF,TGTGCCAGCAGCCCCCGGGTAGCGGGAGGGCAAGATACGCAGTATTTT
NA,NA,TRBJ1-1,TRBV5-5,CASSLTGGVNTEAFF,TGTGCCAGCAGCTTGACGGGGGGGGTGAACACTGAAGCTTTCTTT
NA,NA,TRBJ1-1,TRBV11-3,CASSLEGGNTEAFF,TGTGCCAGCAGCTTAGAGGGGGGTAACACTGAAGCTTTCTTT
NA,NA,TRBJ2-5,TRBV6-5,CASSPNGEVETQYF,TGTGCCAGCAGTCCCAATGGAGAGGTAGAGACCCAGTACTTC
NA,NA,TRBJ2-3,TRBV6-1,CASSEGMTIQGTDTQYF,TGTGCCAGCAGTGAAGGTATGACTATCCAGGGGACAGATACGCAGTATTTT
TRBD2,NA,TRBJ2-3,TRBV2,CASSDPGLAGGGLDTQYF,TGTGCCAGCAGTGACCCGGGACTAGCGGGGGGAGGTTTAGATACGCAGTATTTT
NA,NA,TRBJ1-2,TRBV30,CAWSVARNYGYTF,TGTGCCTGGAGTGTAGCCAGGAACTATGGCTACACCTTC
TRBD2,few,TRBJ2-5,TRBV29-1,CSVEALGGLETQYF,TGCAGCGTTGAAGCGCTGGGAGGGCTCGAGACCCAGTACTTC
NA,NA,TRBJ2-3,TRBV19,CASSIDPYRADTQYF,TGTGCCAGTAGTATAGATCCGTACAGAGCAGATACGCAGTATTTT
TRBD1,NA,TRBJ1-4,TRBV5-1,CASSLGQGRFDNEKLFF,TGCGCCAGCAGCTTGGGACAGGGGCGCTTTGATAATGAAAAACTGTTTTTT
NA,many,TRBJ2-1,TRBV5-1,CASSLPDPGYNEQFF,TGCGCCAGCAGCTTACCCGACCCGGGTTACAATGAGCAGTTCTTC
TRBD1,NA,TRBJ1-3,TRBV6-1,CASSESSRGQASGNTIYF,TGTGCCAGCAGTGAAAGTAGTCGGGGACAGGCGTCTGGAAACACCATATATTTT
NA,few,TRBJ1-1,TRBV5-4,CASSPQRSLGTNTEAFF,TGTGCCAGCAGCCCCCAGCGATCCCTGGGGACAAACACTGAAGCTTTCTTT
NA,NA,TRBJ1-1,TRBV6-6,CASSGGGSTEAFF,TGTGCCAGCTCGGGAGGGGGTAGCACTGAAGCTTTCTTT
NA,NA,TRBJ2-2,TRBV5-1,CASRTSPGQGNTGELFF,TGCGCCAGCAGAACCAGTCCGGGACAAGGGAACACCGGGGAGCTGTTTTTT
NA,NA,TRBJ2-7,TRBV19,CASSKTENSYEQYF,TGTGCCAGTAGCAAAACAGAGAACTCCTACGAGCAGTACTTC
TRBD1,NA,TRBJ2-7,TRBV5-6,CASSRDRGSYEQYF,TGTGCCAGCAGCCGCGACAGGGGGTCCTACGAGCAGTACTTC
NA,NA,TRBJ2-5,TRBV9,CASSVDYIPGETQYF,TGTGCCAGCAGCGTAGATTATATACCAGGAGAGACCCAGTACTTC
TRBD2,NA,TRBJ2-7,TRBV5-1,CASSTLAGGQYEQYF,TGCGCCAGCAGCACCCTAGCGGGAGGGCAGTACGAGCAGTACTTC
NA,NA,TRBJ2-1,TRBV12-5,CASGPQGGGEQFF,TGTGCTAGTGGTCCGCAGGGGGGCGGTGAGCAGTTCTTC
TRBD1,NA,TRBJ2-7,TRBV7-9,CASSLLNRGSYEQYF,TGTGCCAGCAGCCTCCTTAACAGGGGATCCTACGAGCAGTACTTC
TRBD2,NA,TRBJ2-1,TRBV5-4,CASRLGTTSYNEQFF,TGTGCCAGCAGACTTGGGACTACCTCCTACAATGAGCAGTTCTTC